The 30 T cell receptor beta chains in this list originate from one sample, sequenced in a study of shared clonotypes between healthy human individuals. Assay: immunoSEQ multiplex PCR; the TCRdb copy retains only in-frame clones and omits some. The sample lists roughly 2.4 million clones, approximately 94% seen once, with over 0.1% in the top ten. The source material was naive CD4+ T cells sorted from blood. Subset reported: CD45RA+ positively selected. The receptors derive from a man aged 18-30 years in good health.

A word on this clone: Other DNA variants within this sample encode the same CDR3. The chain uses TRBV18 and TRBJ2-5; D is tentatively TRBD1 or TRBD2 (5 bases each). The CDR3 is made up of 14 amino acids. V lost 0 bases, J lost 4 bases, and 9 bases lay in between. Germline V gene sequence: CDR1 KGHSH, CDR2 LQKENI. The CDR3, as DNA: TGTGCCAGCTCACCACCGGGGGATGGAGAGACCCAGTACTTC. Translated, it gives CASSPPGDGETQYF.

For this clone: The same CDR3 is also encoded by other DNA sequences in this sample. This chain links TRBV5-1 with TRBJ2-3, with D maybe TRBD2 (6 bases). V lost 2 bases to trimming and J lost 1 base, with 11 bases between them. CDR1 and CDR2 (germline): SGHRS, YFSETQ. CDR3 size: 15 residues. The CDR3 loop reads CASSFGSGGTDTQYF. For the CDR3, the DNA is TGCGCCAGCAGCTTTGGGTCGGGGGGCACAGATACGCAGTATTTT.

Notes on this clone: This sample also contains other DNA sequences that code for the same CDR3. The J gene is TRBJ1-5, the V gene TRBV18; 9 positions agree with TRBD1. The germline gives CDR1 KGHSH, CDR2 LQKENI. The CDR3 covers 14 residues. Trimming at V came to 6 bases and at J to 4 bases, leaving 4 bases not matched to a gene. CDR3 sequence reads: CASSPDRGNQPQHF. CDR3 DNA: TGTGCCAGCTCTCCGGACAGGGGTAATCAGCCCCAGCATTTT.

The CDR3 loop is CASSIEGSLGNQPQHF. CDR3 in DNA: TGTGCCAGTAGTATAGAGGGGTCTTTGGGCAATCAGCCCCAGCATTTT. This rearrangement joins TRBV19 to TRBJ1-5; D is undetermined. CDR3 size: 16 residues. Per germline, CDR1 LNHDA and CDR2 SQIVND (reference sequence). With 0 bases removed from V and 2 bases from J, the gap between germline ends came to 11 bases.

The chain employs TRBV6-4 and TRBJ1-6; 9 bases map to TRBD1. From germline, CDR1 is MRHNA and CDR2 SNTAGT. This CDR3 spans 15 amino acids. V lost 2 bases and J lost 7; bases outside the gene matches: 3. The CDR3 spells CASSDPGQGNSPLHF. The CDR3 DNA is TGTGCCAGCAGTGACCCCGGACAGGGGAATTCACCCCTCCACTTT.

The V gene is TRBV7-9, the J gene TRBJ2-5; TRBD1 matches 11 bases. CDR1 and CDR2 (germline): SEHNR, FQNEAQ (reference sequence). V trimming: 4 bases; J trimming: 4 bases; junction bases outside the gene matches: 2. This CDR3 is 14 amino acids long. The DNA of the CDR3 is TGTGCCAGCAGCTATGGACAGGGGGCAGAGACCCAGTACTTC. Protein product: CASSYGQGAETQYF. Combining the CDR3 with reference TRBV7-9 and TRBJ2-5 gives the whole variable domain DTGVSQNPRHKITKRGQNVTFRCDPISEHNRLYWYRQTLGQGPEFLTYFQNEAQLEKSRLLSDRFSAERPKGSFSTLEIQRTEQGDSAMYLCASSYGQGAETQYFGPGTRLLVL.

J is TRBJ2-7 and V is TRBV7-2; perhaps D is TRBD1 or TRBD2 (6 bases each). Trimming shortened V by 2 bases and J by 6 bases, and 23 bases separated the two germline ends. The CDR3 totals 17 residues. Per the germline V gene, CDR1 is SGHTA and CDR2 is FQGNSA. The CDR3 nucleotides are TGTGCCAGCAGCTTATCCCCGAACCAACTAGGAGGGGGCGAGCAGTACTTC. This gives the protein CASSLSPNQLGGGEQYF.

The chain links TRBV9 to TRBJ2-7; tentatively, D is TRBD1 (7 bases). Germline CDR1 reads SGDLS; CDR2 reads YYNGEE. The CDR3 totals 14 residues. Trimming shortened V by 4 bases and J by 6 bases, and 17 bases separated the two germline ends. The CDR3 DNA sequence: TGTGCCAGCAGCCCCGTGCAGGGGGGCGGCGAGCAGTACTTC. This encodes CASSPVQGGGEQYF.

The sample holds one count of this clone. The rearrangement joins TRBV10-3 to TRBJ1-2; D call uncertain. The CDR3 covers 16 residues. In germline, CDR1 is ENHRY, CDR2 SYGVKD. With 1 base removed from V and 7 bases from J, the gap between germline ends came to 19 bases. The CDR3 loop is CAISEFPPSGGLGYTF. The CDR3 nucleotides read TGTGCCATCAGTGAGTTTCCCCCCTCAGGCGGGCTTGGCTACACCTTC.

Comments on this clone: This specimen includes other DNA sequences encoding the same CDR3. This sequence joins TRBV5-1 and TRBJ2-3, with 9 nucleotides matching TRBD2. The CDR3 is made up of 14 amino acids. J was trimmed by 5 bases and V by 4 bases; bases with no gene match: 5. Germline V gene sequence: CDR1 SGHRS, CDR2 YFSETQ. DNA for the CDR3: TGCGCCAGCAGCCTGGGACTAGCTGGAGATACGCAGTATTTT. Protein: CASSLGLAGDTQYF.

The V and J genes are TRBV5-5 and TRBJ2-3; the D is unclear. The V end was cut by 0 bases, the J end by 2 bases, with 1 base between. The CDR3 runs 12 residues. Germline CDR1 is SGHKS and CDR2 is YYEKEE (reference sequence). In nucleotides, the CDR3 is TGTGCCAGCAGCTTGGACACAGATACGCAGTATTTT. Amino acid sequence: CASSLDTDTQYF.

The chain uses TRBV9 and TRBJ2-3, with 7 nucleotides matching TRBD1. CDR1 is SGDLS, CDR2 YYNGEE, per germline. V trimming: 0 bases; J trimming: 3 bases; junction bases outside the gene matches: 7. CDR3 length: 16 residues. The CDR3, as DNA: TGTGCCAGCAGCGTAGTAGGCAGGGGGTCTACAGATACGCAGTATTTT. This codes for CASSVVGRGSTDTQYF.

The rearrangement joins TRBV6-5 to TRBJ1-2; D is unresolved. This CDR3 is built from 12 residues. Germline values: CDR1 MNHEY, CDR2 SVGAGI. The V end lost 5 bases, the J end lost 12 bases, and 16 bases lay between the germline ends. CDR3 loop: CASSNPRTGNTF. As DNA, the CDR3 is TGTGCCAGCAGTAACCCTCGGACTGGAAACACCTTC.

This chain connects TRBV29-1 to TRBJ2-3; D might be TRBD1 or TRBD2, each matching 5 bases. This CDR3 is built from 13 residues. Germline V gene sequence: CDR1 SQVTM, CDR2 ANQGSEA. Between the trimmed V and J ends, which lost 4 bases and 2 bases, there was a span of 10 bases. This chain's CDR3 is CSVGQGVTDTQYF. CDR3 nucleotides: TGCAGCGTTGGGCAGGGAGTCACAGATACGCAGTATTTT.

The V call is TRBV10-2, the J call TRBJ2-7; no clear D. The CDR3 covers 14 residues. V shed 0 bases and J shed 1 base, with 7 bases lying between them. Germline V CDR1 and CDR2: WSHSY, SAAADI. The CDR3 DNA is TGCGCCAGCAGTGAGTCTGGCAGGTCCTACGAGCAGTACTTC. Translation: CASSESGRSYEQYF.

Note on this clone: The same CDR3 can be traced to other DNA sequences in this sample. The rearrangement uses TRBV5-1 and TRBJ2-1; 10 bases match TRBD2. The CDR3 contains 14 residues. The germline V gene encodes CDR1 SGHRS and CDR2 YFSETQ. Losses at the gene ends were 5 bases for V and 2 bases for J; bases not matched to a gene: 1. CDR3 nucleotides: TGCGCCAGCAGTCTAGCGGGAGCCTACAATGAGCAGTTCTTC. Amino acid sequence: CASSLAGAYNEQFF.

The gene calls are TRBV11-2 and TRBJ2-1; TRBD1 might be the D (6 bases). V was cut by 7 bases and J by 9 bases, with 10 bases left in between. From germline, CDR1 is SGHAT and CDR2 FQNNGV. The CDR3 contains 11 residues. This CDR3 is CASTDRTEQFF. In nucleotides, the CDR3 is TGTGCCAGCACCGACAGGACTGAGCAGTTCTTC.

The chain joins TRBV7-9 to TRBJ2-5; D might be TRBD1 (6 bases). Germline loops: CDR1 SEHNR, CDR2 FQNEAQ (reference sequence). Trimming shortened V by 8 bases and J by 2 bases, and 24 bases separated the two germline ends. The CDR3 runs to 17 residues. CDR3 nucleotide sequence: TGTGCCAGCCGCCCTTATGGGGGCGAGCAGGGACAAGAGACCCAGTACTTC. Amino acid sequence: CASRPYGGEQGQETQYF.

This chain connects TRBV18 to TRBJ2-5, with D possibly matching TRBD1 (6 bases). With 2 bases removed from V and 0 bases from J, the gap between germline ends came to 7 bases. The CDR3 has 14 amino acids. Looked up from germline, CDR1 is KGHSH and CDR2 is LQKENI. CDR3 DNA: TGTGCCAGCTCACCAGGACAGCACCAAGAGACCCAGTACTTC. It specifies CASSPGQHQETQYF. Together with reference TRBV18 and TRBJ2-5, the CDR3 gives the full variable domain: NAGVMQNPRHLVRRRGQEARLRCSPMKGHSHVYWYRQLPEEGLKFMVYLQKENIIDESGMPKERFSAEFPKEGPSILRIQQVVRGDSAAYFCASSPGQHQETQYFGPGTRLLVL.

The table lists this clone with a count of one. V and J are TRBV25-1 and TRBJ2-7, with 7 nucleotides matching TRBD1. This CDR3 has 14 amino acids. V lost 5 bases to trimming and J lost 1 base; unmatched junction nucleotides: 5. Germline values: CDR1 MGHDK, CDR2 SYGVNS. CDR3 loop: CASSRGRGSYEQYF. CDR3 coding DNA: TGTGCCAGCAGTCGAGGCAGGGGGTCCTACGAGCAGTACTTC.

The V and J genes are TRBV6-1 and TRBJ1-5; D might be TRBD1 (5 bases). CDR1 MNHNS and CDR2 SASEGT come from the germline V gene. The CDR3 extends over 14 amino acids. Trimming left V 7 bases short and J 7 bases short, with 17 bases between. The CDR3 bases are TGTGCCAGCACCTGGGGCAGGCCTTGGCAGCCCCAGCATTTT. Translating gives CASTWGRPWQPQHF.

V is TRBV5-6 and J is TRBJ2-7; no clear D gene. CDR3 length equals 13 residues. Per the germline V gene, CDR1 is SGHDT and CDR2 is YYEEEE. V was shortened by 3 bases and J by 0 bases, with 7 bases between the two germline ends. CDR3 coding DNA: TGTGCCAGCAGCTCCCAATCCTCCTACGAGCAGTACTTC. Translated, it gives CASSSQSSYEQYF.

The V call is TRBV5-1, the J call TRBJ1-1, with 8 bases that match TRBD1. Germline V lookup: CDR1 SGHRS, CDR2 YFSETQ. The CDR3 has 14 amino acids. The ends lost 3 bases at V and 10 bases at J; junction bases unmatched: 11. This CDR3 is CASSSNTGGNGAFF. The CDR3 region has the DNA TGCGCCAGCAGCTCTAACACAGGGGGAAATGGAGCTTTCTTT.

The rearrangement joins TRBV30 to TRBJ2-7; 9 bases are a match to TRBD1. The junction had 6 bases not matched to a gene; V was cut back by 8 bases and J by 4 bases. This CDR3 has 12 amino acids. Germline CDR1 GTSNPN, CDR2 SVGIG (reference sequence). CDR3 nucleotide sequence: TGTGCCGCCCGGGACAGGGCATACGAGCAGTACTTC. Translation: CAARDRAYEQYF.

The chain joins TRBV7-3 to TRBJ2-3; no clear D. With 5 bases removed from V and 2 bases from J, the gap between germline ends came to 8 bases. Germline V CDR1 and CDR2: SGHTA, FQGTGA. The CDR3 consists of 13 residues. The CDR3 region has the DNA TGTGCCAGCAGCGCAACAGTCACAGATACGCAGTATTTT. As protein: CASSATVTDTQYF.

The chain is built from TRBV10-1 and TRBJ2-7; D ambiguous. V gave up 6 bases and J gave up 0 bases, with 12 bases separating them. The CDR3 runs to 14 residues. The germline V gene encodes CDR1 WNHNN and CDR2 SYGVQD (reference sequence). The CDR3 bases are TGCGCCAGCAGGCCTGGGCGGCACTCCTACGAGCAGTACTTC. Its translation is CASRPGRHSYEQYF.

The chain joins TRBV5-6 to TRBJ2-7; 13 bases align to TRBD2. The V segment lost 4 bases and the J segment 5 bases; nucleotides outside the gene matches: 3. There are 14 residues in the CDR3. From germline, CDR1 is SGHDT and CDR2 YYEEEE. CDR3 in amino acids: CASSTGLAGDEQYF. CDR3 nucleotide sequence: TGTGCCAGCAGCACCGGACTAGCGGGAGACGAGCAGTACTTC. The variable domain in full, with the rest retrieved from reference TRBV5-6 and TRBJ2-7, is DAGVTQSPTHLIKTRGQQVTLRCSPKSGHDTVSWYQQALGQGPQFIFQYYEEEERQRGNFPDRFSGHQFPNYSSELNVNALLLGDSALYLCASSTGLAGDEQYFGPGTRLTVT.

DNA of the CDR3: TGTGCCAGCAGTTACGGGCAGGGGATGGAGACCCAGTACTTC. It yields the protein CASSYGQGMETQYF. The V and J genes are TRBV6-6 and TRBJ2-5; D perhaps matches TRBD1 (6 bases). Trimming stripped 2 bases from V and 5 bases from J, with 12 bases between. The germline gives CDR1 MNHNY, CDR2 SVGAGI (reference sequence). The CDR3 is 14 amino acids.

The rearrangement uses TRBV6-1 and TRBJ2-3; 9 nucleotides align to TRBD2. The germline CDR1 and CDR2 sequences are MNHNS and SASEGT. V lost 6 bases to trimming and J lost 2 bases; unmatched junction nucleotides: 6. CDR3 length equals 15 residues. The CDR3 nucleotides read TGTGCCAGCAGCTTAGCGGGAGCGGACACAGATACGCAGTATTTT. As protein: CASSLAGADTDTQYF.

The V gene is TRBV7-6, the J gene TRBJ2-7; 11 bases map to TRBD2. CDR1 is SGHVS, CDR2 FNYEAQ, per germline. Trimming at V came to 5 bases and at J to 5 bases, leaving 8 bases not matched to a gene. This CDR3 spans 15 amino acids. This CDR3 is CASSPLTSGIHEQYF. The CDR3 DNA sequence: TGTGCCAGCAGCCCCCTGACTAGCGGGATCCACGAGCAGTACTTC.